The 14 T cell receptor beta chains below all came from one sample that was sequenced in a study of vaccination effects on CD4 cells after COVID-19. Antigen-specific CD4+ T cells were first expanded with viral peptide pools by the ViraFEST assay and only then sequenced. Upon completion of 10 to 11 days in culture, CD4+ T cells were isolated. Each participant was administered two doses of either the BNT162b2 or the mRNA-1273 vaccine. The table came from immunoSEQ multiplex PCR; TCRdb's copy has only in-frame clones and leaves some out. The sample holds about 48,000 clones; around 74% are singletons and the top ten take less than 15%. The antigens these receptors bind are not known. Sequencing was performed on CD4+ T cells from PBMCs cultured with HCoV-OC43 spike peptides, taken after COVID-19 vaccination. Documented subset: HCoV-OC43 spike overlapping peptide pool stimulation. These receptors were collected from a human donor who received a COVID-19 vaccine.

The chain carries TRBV20-1 and TRBJ2-2; D is uncertain. Deletions cut 6 bases from V and 7 bases from J, with 9 bases between. CDR1 is DFQATT, CDR2 SNEGSKA, per germline (reference sequence). CDR3 size: 11 residues. CDR3 DNA sequence: TGCAGTGCCCGACTTGACGGGGAGCTGTTTTTT. Encoded protein: CSARLDGELFF.

The chain couples TRBV5-1 to TRBJ2-7, with 9 nucleotides matching TRBD2. The V segment lost 5 bases and the J segment 0 bases; nucleotides outside the gene matches: 6. The CDR3 runs to 15 residues. Looked up from germline, CDR1 is SGHRS and CDR2 is YFSETQ. The CDR3 DNA reads TGCGCCAGCAGTTTTAGCGGGAGTCTCTCCTACGAGCAGTACTTC. Its protein product is CASSFSGSLSYEQYF.

The chain employs TRBV24-1 and TRBJ2-1; perhaps TRBD2 as D (7 bases). The CDR3 sequence is 14 residues long. Germline V gives CDR1 KGHDR, CDR2 SFDVKD. With 7 bases removed from V and 2 bases from J, the gap between germline ends came to 11 bases. The CDR3 DNA is TGTGCCACCAGAGGGGGGGGCCCCTACAATGAGCAGTTCTTC. Amino acid sequence: CATRGGGPYNEQFF.

The rearrangement uses TRBV24-1 and TRBJ1-2; D is uncertain. The CDR3 has 14 amino acids. Germline-derived CDR1 and CDR2 are KGHDR and SFDVKD. V was cut by 3 bases and J by 2 bases, with 9 bases left in between. This CDR3 is CATSDIDINYGYTF. The CDR3 DNA is TGTGCCACCAGTGATATTGATATAAACTATGGCTACACCTTC.

The chain is built from TRBV10-3 and TRBJ2-7; 7 nucleotides line up with TRBD1. From germline, CDR1 is ENHRY and CDR2 SYGVKD. Losses at the gene ends were 7 bases for V and 0 bases for J; bases not matched to a gene: 9. The CDR3 has 15 amino acids. The CDR3 bases are TGTGCCATCACCGATGACAGGGCCAACTCCTACGAGCAGTACTTC. Translation gives CAITDDRANSYEQYF.

Concerning this clone itself: Here the CDR3 omits its conserved ending phenylalanine or tryptophan, so a read error is the likely source. Because the CDR3's place on the DNA is in doubt, the DNA is left out and the CDR3 is given as listed by TCRdb. The rearrangement uses TRBV19 and TRBJ1-1. Germline V CDR1 and CDR2: LNHDA, SQIVND (reference sequence). The CDR3 length is 11 residues, termini included. This CDR3 reads CASSIGAGSSL.

The chain recombines TRBV5-1 with TRBJ2-1; D is uncertain. The germline CDR1 and CDR2 sequences are SGHRS and YFSETQ. The length of the CDR3 is 14 residues. V was cut by 1 base and J by 4 bases, with 9 bases left in between. CDR3 loop: CASSLNGFYNEQFF. The CDR3 bases are TGCGCCAGCAGCTTGAACGGCTTTTACAATGAGCAGTTCTTC.

The chain has TRBV2 and TRBJ2-3; the D gene is possibly TRBD2 (5 bases). Trimming shortened V by 10 bases and J by 0 bases, and 26 bases separated the two germline ends. This CDR3 comprises 18 residues. Germline V lookup: CDR1 SNHLY, CDR2 FYNNEI. The CDR3 sequence: CATDSSTRDFSSTDTQYF. The CDR3 coding sequence is TGTGCCACCGACTCTAGCACCCGGGATTTCTCTAGCACAGATACGCAGTATTTT. The full variable domain, in which reference TRBV2 and TRBJ2-3 provide the parts outside the CDR3, is EPEVTQTPSHQVTQMGQEVILRCVPISNHLYFYWYRQILGQKVEFLVSFYNNEISEKSEIFDDQFSVERPDGSNFTLKIRSTKLEDSAMYFCATDSSTRDFSSTDTQYFGPGTRLTVL.

This sequence joins TRBV2 and TRBJ1-2; the D gene is possibly TRBD1 (6 bases). Germline loops: CDR1 SNHLY, CDR2 FYNNEI. V dropped 4 bases and J dropped 2 bases, with 11 bases sitting between them. This CDR3 has 14 residues. The CDR3 DNA reads as TGTGCCAGCAGTGGAAGGACAGCGAACTATGGCTACACCTTC. Amino acids: CASSGRTANYGYTF.

The chain has TRBV27 and TRBJ2-3; no reliable D call. CDR1 and CDR2 from the germline V gene are MNHEY and SMNVEV (reference sequence). The germline V and J ends were trimmed by 6 bases and 0 bases, with 7 bases remaining between them. This CDR3 has 13 residues. CDR3 coding DNA: TGTGCCAGCAGGGGAACTAGCACAGATACGCAGTATTTT. It encodes CASRGTSTDTQYF.

The V and J genes are TRBV19 and TRBJ1-4; D not certain. The V gene's germline CDR1 is LNHDA and CDR2 SQIVND (reference sequence). V was shortened by 0 bases and J by 7 bases, with 15 bases between the two germline ends. The CDR3 runs 16 residues. The CDR3 sequence: CASSIDAAGIGEKLFF. The CDR3 nucleotides read TGTGCCAGTAGTATAGATGCCGCGGGGATAGGTGAAAAACTGTTTTTT.

This clone was recorded a few times. V usage is TRBV7-9 and J usage is TRBJ1-3; TRBD1 might be the D (6 bases). Trimming shortened V by 2 bases and J by 2 bases, and 10 bases separated the two germline ends. This CDR3 is built from 15 residues. Germline CDR1 SEHNR, CDR2 FQNEAQ (reference sequence). This CDR3 is CASSLWGGTGNTIYF. The CDR3 region has the DNA TGTGCCAGCAGCTTATGGGGGGGCACTGGAAACACCATATATTTT.

The chain's CDR3 is CASSELVGLAGERYNEQFF. CDR3 nucleotides: TGTGCCAGCAGCGAACTAGTAGGACTAGCGGGAGAGAGGTACAATGAGCAGTTCTTC. V usage is TRBV5-6 and J usage is TRBJ2-1; 13 nucleotides line up with TRBD2. The CDR3 consists of 19 residues. From germline, CDR1 is SGHDT and CDR2 YYEEEE. The J segment lost 4 bases and the V segment lost 4 bases, leaving 14 bases of the junction unmatched.

This chain uses TRBV27 with TRBJ1-2; D may be TRBD1 (5 bases). The CDR3 totals 17 residues. V was cut by 5 bases and J by 2 bases, with 21 bases left in between. Germline CDR1 is MNHEY and CDR2 is SMNVEV (reference sequence). The CDR3: CASSPHSGQGGNYGYTF. For the CDR3, the DNA is TGTGCCAGCAGTCCCCATAGTGGGCAGGGCGGAAACTATGGCTACACCTTC.